This TCR beta chain was retrieved from a study of long-term antiretroviral therapy in people with HIV. Study conclusions and caveats: Unavailable data included ART adherence, viral resistance and therapy changes (switches in treatment). Specimens of blood were obtained during about 2004 to 2018, possibly under older ART regimens.

This CDR3 has 14 amino acids. Trimming shortened V by 5 bases and J by 8 bases, and 16 bases separated the two germline ends. CDR1 is SEHNR, CDR2 FQNEAQ, per germline (reference sequence). For this clone: Its antigen is not identified.

With survey level as its setting, the immunoSEQ assay was v3.0. Roughly 40,000-55,000 T-cell genomes per sample were the sequencing target. Repertoires were generated with immunoSEQ multiplex PCR, while TCRdb's copy carries only in-frame clones and drops some. The sample comprises about 18,000 clones, about four fifths of which are singletons, and about 6% rests with the top ten. This receptor was obtained from a man aged 18 to 30 with HIV. The chain joins TRBV7-9 to TRBJ2-1; the D is unclear. This specimen was unsorted PBMCs, taken at the start of antiretroviral therapy, before treatment. Here the CDR3 reads CASSPNWNVDEQFF. The CDR3, as DNA: TGTGCCAGCAGCCCTAACTGGAACGTCGATGAGCAGTTCTTC.